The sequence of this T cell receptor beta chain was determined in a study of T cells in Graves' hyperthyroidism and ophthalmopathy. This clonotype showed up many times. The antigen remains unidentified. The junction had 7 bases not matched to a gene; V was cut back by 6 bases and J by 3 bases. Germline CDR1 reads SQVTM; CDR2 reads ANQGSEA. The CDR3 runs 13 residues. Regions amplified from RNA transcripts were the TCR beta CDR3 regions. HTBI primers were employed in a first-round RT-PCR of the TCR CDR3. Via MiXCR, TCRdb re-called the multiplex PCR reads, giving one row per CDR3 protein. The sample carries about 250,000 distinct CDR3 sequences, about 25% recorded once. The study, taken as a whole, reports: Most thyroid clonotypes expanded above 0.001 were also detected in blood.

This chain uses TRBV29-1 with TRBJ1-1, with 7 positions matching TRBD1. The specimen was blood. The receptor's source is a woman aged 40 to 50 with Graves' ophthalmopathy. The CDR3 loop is CSVARGPDTEAFF. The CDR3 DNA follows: TGCAGCGTCGCGAGGGGGCCGGACACTGAAGCTTTCTTT.